This TCR beta chain emerged from a study of blood T cell repertoires in COVID-19. Study summary: Donors in the United States, Italy and Spain gave samples during acute or convalescent COVID-19. The analysed material was cDNA or gDNA that came from T cells, B-cell-depleted T cells, or PBMCs.

Methods used by the authors: Amplification with reference gene primers provided the estimates of nucleated cell counts. This table comes from immunoSEQ multiplex PCR, and its TCRdb copy is limited to in-frame clones, with some not included. Clone size and V and J calls were adopted from that table, with D and trimming inferred from the DNA. The table lists a few hundred thousand clones, around 83% of them singletons. Germline CDR1 is SGHDT and CDR2 is YYEEEE. CDR3 length: 18 residues. J was trimmed by 4 bases and V by 3 bases; bases with no gene match: 11. The sample comprised peripheral blood. The sequence came from a middle-aged woman who had recovered from COVID-19. The V call is TRBV5-6, the J call TRBJ2-6, with 9 positions matching TRBD1. CDR3 residues: CASSSPYRGLRGANVLTF. CDR3 DNA sequence: TGTGCCAGCAGCTCACCTTACAGGGGGCTGAGGGGGGCCAACGTCCTGACTTTC.